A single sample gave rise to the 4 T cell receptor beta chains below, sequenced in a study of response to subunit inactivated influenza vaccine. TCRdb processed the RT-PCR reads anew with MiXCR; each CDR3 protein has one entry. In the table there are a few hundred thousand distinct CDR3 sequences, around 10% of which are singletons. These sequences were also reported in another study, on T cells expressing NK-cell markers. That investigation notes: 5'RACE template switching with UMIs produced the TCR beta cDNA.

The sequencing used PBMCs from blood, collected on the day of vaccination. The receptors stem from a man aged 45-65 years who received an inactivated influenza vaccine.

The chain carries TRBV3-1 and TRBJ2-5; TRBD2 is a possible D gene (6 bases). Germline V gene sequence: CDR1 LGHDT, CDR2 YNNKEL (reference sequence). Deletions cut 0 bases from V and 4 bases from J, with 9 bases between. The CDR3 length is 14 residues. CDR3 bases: TGTGCCAGCAGCCAAGACGTCGGGGGAGAGACCCAGTACTTC. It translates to CASSQDVGGETQYF.

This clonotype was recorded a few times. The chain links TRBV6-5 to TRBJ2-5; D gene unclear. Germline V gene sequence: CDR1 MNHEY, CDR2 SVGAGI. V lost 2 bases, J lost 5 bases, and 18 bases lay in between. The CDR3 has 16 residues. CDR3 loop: CASSYRRRNLGETQYF. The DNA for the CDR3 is TGTGCCAGCAGTTACAGACGGCGGAATTTGGGGGAGACCCAGTACTTC.

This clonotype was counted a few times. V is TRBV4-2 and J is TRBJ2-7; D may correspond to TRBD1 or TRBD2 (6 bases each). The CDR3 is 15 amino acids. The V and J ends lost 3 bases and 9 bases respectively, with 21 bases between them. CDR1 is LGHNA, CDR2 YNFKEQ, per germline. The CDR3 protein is CASSQPEEGDLGQYF. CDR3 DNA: TGTGCCAGCAGCCAGCCGGAGGAGGGGGACCTGGGGCAGTACTTC.

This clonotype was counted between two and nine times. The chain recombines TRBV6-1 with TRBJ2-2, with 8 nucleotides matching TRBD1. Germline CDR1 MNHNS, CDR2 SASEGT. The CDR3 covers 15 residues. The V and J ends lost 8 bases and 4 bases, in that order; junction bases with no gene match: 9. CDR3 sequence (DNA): TGTGCCAGCGGCCAGGGGGCGTTTGGCACCGGGGAGCTGTTTTTT. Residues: CASGQGAFGTGELFF.